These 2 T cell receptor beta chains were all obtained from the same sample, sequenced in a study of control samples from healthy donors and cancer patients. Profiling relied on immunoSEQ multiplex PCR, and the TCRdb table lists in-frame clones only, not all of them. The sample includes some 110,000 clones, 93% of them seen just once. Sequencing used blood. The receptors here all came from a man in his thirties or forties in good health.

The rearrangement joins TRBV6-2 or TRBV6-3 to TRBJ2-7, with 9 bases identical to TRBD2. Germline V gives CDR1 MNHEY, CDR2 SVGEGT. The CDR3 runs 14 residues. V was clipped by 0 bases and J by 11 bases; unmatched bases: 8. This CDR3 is CASSYSNSGGYKYV. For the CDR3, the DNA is TGTGCCAGCAGTTACTCGAATAGCGGGGGATATAAGTACGTC.

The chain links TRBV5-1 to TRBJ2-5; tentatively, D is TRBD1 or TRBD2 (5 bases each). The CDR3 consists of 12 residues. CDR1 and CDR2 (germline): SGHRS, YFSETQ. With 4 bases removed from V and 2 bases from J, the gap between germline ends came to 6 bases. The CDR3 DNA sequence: TGCGCCAGCAGCGGGGGACAAGAGACCCAGTACTTC. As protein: CASSGGQETQYF.